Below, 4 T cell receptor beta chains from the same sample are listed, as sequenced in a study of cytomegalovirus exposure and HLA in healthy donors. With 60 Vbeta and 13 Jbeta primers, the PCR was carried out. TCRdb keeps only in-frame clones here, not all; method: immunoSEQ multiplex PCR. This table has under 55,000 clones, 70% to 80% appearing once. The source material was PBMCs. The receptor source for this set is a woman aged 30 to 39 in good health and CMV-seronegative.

DNA of the CDR3: TGTGCCTGGGGGGGAGGAGCAGGCAATCAGCCCCAGCATTTT. It is translated as CAWGGGAGNQPQHF. The chain has TRBV30 and TRBJ1-5; D is perhaps TRBD1 (5 bases). This CDR3 has 14 residues. Trimming removed 5 bases at V and 2 bases at J, with 13 bases between. The germline V gene has CDR1 GTSNPN and CDR2 SVGIG (reference sequence). Drawing the rest from reference TRBV30 and TRBJ1-5, the complete variable domain is SQTIHQWPATLVQPVGSPLSLECTVEGTSNPNLYWYRQAAGRGLQLLFYSVGIGQISSEVPQNLSASRPQDRQFILSSKKLLLSDSGFYLCAWGGGAGNQPQHFGDGTRLSIL.

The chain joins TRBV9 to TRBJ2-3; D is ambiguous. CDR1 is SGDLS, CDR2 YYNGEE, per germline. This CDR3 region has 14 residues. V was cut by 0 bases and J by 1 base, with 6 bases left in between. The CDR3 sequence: CASSVDGRTDTQYF. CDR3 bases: TGTGCCAGCAGCGTAGACGGTCGCACAGATACGCAGTATTTT.

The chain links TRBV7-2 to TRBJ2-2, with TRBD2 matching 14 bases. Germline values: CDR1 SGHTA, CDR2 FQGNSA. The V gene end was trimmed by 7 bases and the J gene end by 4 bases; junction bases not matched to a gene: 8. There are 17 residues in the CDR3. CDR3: CASIGLAGGPFTGELFF. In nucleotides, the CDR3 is TGTGCCAGCATAGGACTAGCGGGGGGCCCGTTCACCGGGGAGCTGTTTTTT.

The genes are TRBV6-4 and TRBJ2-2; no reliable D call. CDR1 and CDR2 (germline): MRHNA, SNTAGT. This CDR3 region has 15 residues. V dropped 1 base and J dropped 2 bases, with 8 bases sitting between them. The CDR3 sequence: CASSDYPVNTGELFF. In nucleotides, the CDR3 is TGTGCCAGCAGTGACTACCCGGTAAACACCGGGGAGCTGTTTTTT.